Following are 30 T cell receptor beta chains from one sample sequenced in a study of cytomegalovirus exposure and HLA in healthy donors. The study ran its PCR with 60 Vbeta and 13 Jbeta primers. Using immunoSEQ multiplex PCR, the repertoire was profiled, and TCRdb retains in-frame clones only, with some absent. The profile shows 100,000 to 130,000 clones, around 72% of them singletons. Input material: PBMCs. Every receptor here comes from a woman aged 40-49 years in good health and CMV-seropositive.

This clone is a singleton in its sample. The chain couples TRBV4-3 to TRBJ1-6; TRBD1 matches at 7 bases. Germline assignment: CDR1 LGHNA and CDR2 YSLEER. This CDR3 contains 16 residues. Unmatched junction bases numbered 5, after V lost 0 bases and J lost 6 bases. The CDR3 protein is CASSQDPPGGNSPLHF. The CDR3, as DNA: TGCGCCAGCAGCCAAGATCCCCCAGGGGGTAATTCACCCCTCCACTTT.

The V call is TRBV10-3, the J call TRBJ2-6; D may be TRBD1 (5 bases). The CDR3 runs to 14 residues. V shed 7 bases and J shed 2 bases, with 9 bases lying between them. The germline CDR1 and CDR2 sequences are ENHRY and SYGVKD. CDR3 sequence (DNA): TGTGCCATCAATGAACAGGCTGGGGCCAACGTCCTGACTTTC. This translates into CAINEQAGANVLTF.

In its sample, this clone was seen a few times. This chain uses TRBV27 with TRBJ1-1; 7 bases fit TRBD1. J lost 9 bases, V lost 7 bases, and 5 bases had no gene match. This CDR3 contains 11 residues. The germline V gene encodes CDR1 MNHEY and CDR2 SMNVEV (reference sequence). This chain's CDR3 is CASTTGQQAFF. In nucleotides, the CDR3 is TGTGCCAGCACTACGGGACAGCAAGCTTTCTTT.

The gene calls are TRBV30 and TRBJ1-1, with 7 positions matching TRBD1. Germline assignment: CDR1 GTSNPN and CDR2 SVGIG (reference sequence). V lost 2 bases to trimming and J lost 2 bases; unmatched junction nucleotides: 14. The length of the CDR3 is 17 residues. Here the CDR3 DNA reads TGTGCCTGGAGTCACTCTCGGACAGGCCCGTCCAACACTGAAGCTTTCTTT. Its protein is CAWSHSRTGPSNTEAFF.

This clone has a handful of counts. The genes are TRBV9 and TRBJ1-1, with 11 bases that match TRBD1. CDR1 and CDR2 (germline): SGDLS, YYNGEE. The CDR3 totals 15 residues. V gave up 0 bases and J gave up 8 bases; unmatched junction bases: 6. The CDR3, as DNA: TGTGCCAGCAGCGTAGAACCCGGGACAGGGGGAGAAGCTTTCTTT. As protein: CASSVEPGTGGEAFF.

The chain couples TRBV19 to TRBJ2-7; TRBD1 is a possible D gene (6 bases). This CDR3 comprises 14 residues. With 5 bases removed from V and 2 bases from J, the gap between germline ends came to 13 bases. Germline CDR1 is LNHDA and CDR2 is SQIVND (reference sequence). The CDR3 spells CASSGTGTTYEQYF. The DNA of the CDR3 is TGTGCCAGTAGTGGCACCGGGACAACCTACGAGCAGTACTTC.

The CDR3 reads CASSPGRVWETQYF. The CDR3 DNA reads as TGTGCCAGCAGCCCTGGGAGGGTTTGGGAGACCCAGTACTTC. The chain is built from TRBV5-6 and TRBJ2-5; 7 bases map to TRBD2. The CDR3 runs to 14 residues. Germline V gene lookup returns CDR1 SGHDT and CDR2 YYEEEE. With 4 bases clipped from V and 5 bases from J, the junction kept 8 bases outside the gene matches.

This chain connects TRBV29-1 to TRBJ1-5, with 8 positions matching TRBD1. The CDR3 is 14 residues long. The J segment lost 5 bases and the V segment lost 3 bases, leaving 6 bases of the junction unmatched. Looked up from germline, CDR1 is SQVTM and CDR2 is ANQGSEA. DNA of the CDR3: TGCAGCGTTGAGGCAGGGGGCGTGGATCAGCCCCAGCATTTT. Translating gives CSVEAGGVDQPQHF.

The genes are TRBV15 and TRBJ1-4; 8 bases fit TRBD1. Germline CDR1 reads LNHNV; CDR2 reads YYDKDF (reference sequence). The CDR3 runs to 13 residues. Losses at the gene ends were 5 bases for V and 7 bases for J; bases not matched to a gene: 3. CDR3 residues: CATSGGTGEKLFF. The CDR3 DNA reads TGTGCCACCAGCGGAGGGACAGGTGAAAAACTGTTTTTT.

This clone was detected only once. This chain uses TRBV30 with TRBJ1-6; TRBD1 matches 7 bases. V lost 2 bases, J lost 6 bases, and 16 bases stayed unmatched. Per the germline V gene, CDR1 is GTSNPN and CDR2 is SVGIG (reference sequence). This CDR3 is 18 amino acids long. The CDR3, as DNA: TGTGCCTGGAGTCCTCCTCCCCCTACAGGGGACTCTAATTCACCCCTCCACTTT. Protein sequence: CAWSPPPPTGDSNSPLHF. Full variable domain (rest looked up from reference TRBV30 and TRBJ1-6): SQTIHQWPATLVQPVGSPLSLECTVEGTSNPNLYWYRQAAGRGLQLLFYSVGIGQISSEVPQNLSASRPQDRQFILSSKKLLLSDSGFYLCAWSPPPPTGDSNSPLHFGNGTRLTVT.

The chain is built from TRBV18 and TRBJ2-7, with 9 bases aligning to TRBD1. The trim removed 4 bases at V and 3 bases at J, leaving 7 bases unmatched. The V gene's germline CDR1 is KGHSH and CDR2 LQKENI. The CDR3 consists of 15 residues. The CDR3 DNA sequence: TGTGCCAGCTCACGCGCCGGGGGACAGGGCTACGAGCAGTACTTC. Encoded protein: CASSRAGGQGYEQYF.

This chain uses TRBV2 with TRBJ2-3; D not certain. Trimming took 2 bases from V and 6 from J, leaving 12 bases between them. CDR3 length: 14 residues. The germline CDR1 and CDR2 sequences are SNHLY and FYNNEI. CDR3 sequence: CASSENTRRDTQYF. The CDR3 bases are TGTGCCAGCAGTGAAAATACCCGCAGGGATACGCAGTATTTT.

V gene TRBV5-1 combines with J gene TRBJ1-1; 11 nucleotides align to TRBD1. The CDR3 has 14 residues. With V trimmed by 4 bases and J by 8 bases, 7 bases remained unmatched. Germline V lookup: CDR1 SGHRS, CDR2 YFSETQ. This CDR3 is CASSTSGTGGEAFF. The CDR3 DNA follows: TGCGCCAGCAGCACCTCCGGGACAGGGGGAGAAGCTTTCTTT.

The chain is built from TRBV4-3 and TRBJ1-5; the match to TRBD1 covers 8 bases. CDR1 LGHNA and CDR2 YSLEER come from the germline V gene. This CDR3 has 16 amino acids. V trimming: 1 base; J trimming: 9 bases; junction bases outside the gene matches: 11. The CDR3 sequence is CASSQGPGQGEGPQHF. The CDR3 DNA is TGCGCCAGCAGCCAAGGCCCAGGACAGGGAGAAGGGCCCCAGCATTTT.

The rearrangement uses TRBV5-4 and TRBJ2-2, with D possibly being TRBD2 (6 bases). CDR1 and CDR2 (germline): SGHNT, YYREEE (reference sequence). The ends were cut back, 0 bases at V and 4 bases at J, with 7 bases in the middle. The CDR3 runs to 14 residues. The CDR3 region is CASSLGGGTGELFF. CDR3 sequence (DNA): TGTGCCAGCAGCTTGGGGGGAGGCACCGGGGAGCTGTTTTTT.

The V call is TRBV29-1, the J call TRBJ1-2; D call uncertain. CDR3 size: 9 residues. V was trimmed by 3 bases and J by 8 bases, leaving 4 bases between them. Germline V gene data show CDR1 as SQVTM and CDR2 as ANQGSEA. The CDR3 DNA is TGCAGCGTTGACCCGGGCTACACCTTC. Its translation: CSVDPGYTF. Full variable domain (missing parts from reference TRBV29-1 and TRBJ1-2): SAVISQKPSRDICQRGTSLTIQCQVDSQVTMMFWYRQQPGQSLTLIATANQGSEATYESGFVIDKFPISRPNLTFSTLTVSNMSPEDSSIYLCSVDPGYTFGSGTRLTVV.

This clone is a singleton in its sample. The chain couples TRBV6-1 to TRBJ2-7, with TRBD2 matching over 13 bases. The length of the CDR3 is 13 residues. V lost 4 bases and J lost 6; bases outside the gene matches: 0. Germline values: CDR1 MNHNS, CDR2 SASEGT. The CDR3 spells CASSGLAGGEQYF. Here the CDR3 DNA reads TGTGCCAGCAGTGGACTAGCGGGGGGCGAGCAGTACTTC.

This clone has only a few counts. The chain has TRBV25-1 and TRBJ1-2; D gene ambiguous. V was trimmed by 3 bases and J by 8 bases, leaving 16 bases between them. The CDR3 consists of 14 residues. Germline loops: CDR1 MGHDK, CDR2 SYGVNS. The CDR3, as DNA: TGTGCCAGCAGTGAGACGACGGGATTGGAGGGCTACACCTTC. It is translated as CASSETTGLEGYTF.

J is TRBJ2-1 and V is TRBV11-3; unclear D gene. V lost 3 bases, J lost 9 bases, and 6 bases lay in between. CDR3 length equals 11 residues. The germline CDR1 and CDR2 sequences are SGHNT and YENEEA. The CDR3 sequence is CASSLGTEQFF. DNA of the CDR3: TGTGCCAGCAGCTTGGGCACTGAGCAGTTCTTC.

The chain is built from TRBV30 and TRBJ1-5, with 7 nucleotides matching TRBD1. Losses at the gene ends were 1 base for V and 4 bases for J; bases not matched to a gene: 4. Germline values: CDR1 GTSNPN, CDR2 SVGIG (reference sequence). CDR3 length: 14 residues. The CDR3: CAWSAYRGNQPQHF. CDR3 bases: TGTGCCTGGAGTGCGTACAGGGGTAATCAGCCCCAGCATTTT.

Points on this clone: At the DNA level, this CDR3 is encoded by other sequences in the same sample as well. The chain combines TRBV5-1 with TRBJ1-2; no clear D gene. Germline V CDR1 and CDR2: SGHRS, YFSETQ. V lost 0 bases, J lost 2 bases, and 5 bases lay in between. The CDR3 length is 13 residues. CDR3 sequence reads: CASSLGENYGYTF. The DNA of the CDR3 is TGCGCCAGCAGCTTGGGCGAAAACTATGGCTACACCTTC.

The rearrangement uses TRBV4-3 and TRBJ2-7, with TRBD2 matching 8 bases. The germline gives CDR1 LGHNA, CDR2 YSLEER. The CDR3 has 15 amino acids. Unmatched junction bases numbered 2, after V lost 1 base and J lost 0 bases. The CDR3 DNA is TGCGCCAGCAGCCAAGCGAGCGGGAGCTCCTACGAGCAGTACTTC. Amino acids: CASSQASGSSYEQYF.

The chain recombines TRBV19 with TRBJ1-2, with TRBD1 matching over 9 bases. The CDR3 extends over 15 amino acids. Losses at the gene ends were 6 bases for V and 3 bases for J; bases not matched to a gene: 8. From germline, CDR1 is LNHDA and CDR2 SQIVND (reference sequence). The CDR3 loop is CASSTDRGLHYGYTF. Written as DNA, the CDR3 is TGTGCCAGTAGCACTGACAGGGGGTTGCACTATGGCTACACCTTC.

The rearrangement links TRBV5-1 to TRBJ2-1, with TRBD1 matching 7 bases. The CDR3 contains 14 residues. CDR1 is SGHRS and CDR2 is YFSETQ in the germline V gene. V lost 2 bases and J lost 5; bases outside the gene matches: 4. The CDR3 loop is CASSFNRGHNEQFF. The CDR3, as DNA: TGCGCCAGCAGCTTTAACAGGGGCCACAATGAGCAGTTCTTC. Full variable domain (outside the CDR3, taken from reference TRBV5-1 and TRBJ2-1): KAGVTQTPRYLIKTRGQQVTLSCSPISGHRSVSWYQQTPGQGLQFLFEYFSETQRNKGNFPGRFSGRQFSNSRSEMNVSTLELGDSALYLCASSFNRGHNEQFFGPGTRLTVL.

The chain has TRBV2 and TRBJ1-1; D perhaps matches TRBD1 (6 bases). Per the germline V gene, CDR1 is SNHLY and CDR2 is FYNNEI. Deletions cut 5 bases from V and 8 bases from J, with 9 bases between. There are 11 residues in the CDR3. For the CDR3, the DNA is TGTGCCAGCAGTACAGGGTTCGAAGCTTTCTTT. Its translation is CASSTGFEAFF.

The chain combines TRBV5-4 with TRBJ1-1; TRBD1 might be the D (5 bases). The CDR3 sequence is 13 residues long. Trimming took off 4 bases at V and 1 base at J, with 8 bases between the two ends. CDR1 is SGHNT and CDR2 is YYREEE in the germline V gene (reference sequence). Written as DNA, the CDR3 is TGTGCCAGCAGCCACGGACAGAACACTGAAGCTTTCTTT. This sequence encodes CASSHGQNTEAFF.

This clone has more than one count but fewer than ten. CDR3 sequence: CASSTSGVGLGYTF. The CDR3 DNA sequence: TGTGCCAGCAGTACATCAGGGGTTGGGCTCGGCTACACCTTC. This rearrangement joins TRBV27 to TRBJ1-2; maybe TRBD1 (6 bases). V was shortened by 5 bases and J by 8 bases, with 18 bases between the two germline ends. In germline, CDR1 is MNHEY, CDR2 SMNVEV (reference sequence). The CDR3 is 14 residues long.

This clone was counted only a few times. The chain joins TRBV15 to TRBJ1-6; D not resolved. Germline CDR1 is LNHNV and CDR2 is YYDKDF (reference sequence). The CDR3 contains 13 residues. Trimming took off 6 bases at V and 10 bases at J, with 13 bases between the two ends. The CDR3 DNA reads TGTGCCACCAGACCCGCCCGAGGCTCACCCCTCCACTTT. It specifies CATRPARGSPLHF.

The chain links TRBV30 to TRBJ1-6, with TRBD1 matching 8 bases. This CDR3 has 14 residues. J was trimmed by 10 bases and V by 6 bases; bases with no gene match: 11. CDR1 is GTSNPN, CDR2 SVGIG, per germline (reference sequence). The CDR3 region is CACLRRTGLSPLHF. Here the CDR3 DNA reads TGTGCCTGCCTCAGGAGGACAGGGTTGTCACCCCTCCACTTT.

The chain couples TRBV6-1 to TRBJ2-5; D gene unclear. The CDR3 is made up of 14 amino acids. Trimming shortened V by 6 bases and J by 0 bases, and 11 bases separated the two germline ends. From germline, CDR1 is MNHNS and CDR2 SASEGT. The CDR3 DNA reads TGTGCCAGCAGACCCACTCGTAACCAAGAGACCCAGTACTTC. Translation: CASRPTRNQETQYF.